This note documents a single T cell receptor beta chain sequence. The data are from a study of multiple sclerosis patients with progressive multifocal leukoencephalopathy. Described time point: before natalizumab initiation. Some clones are missing from TCRdb's copy, which holds only in-frame ones; the method was immunoSEQ multiplex PCR. This sample yields tens of thousands of clones, of which about 88% are seen a single time; about 1.5% belongs to the top ten. Material for sequencing was PBMCs. This TCR derives from a human donor with multiple sclerosis.

The CDR3, as DNA: TGTGCCAGCTCACCACCCGGACTAGCGGGTGCCTACGAGCAGTACTTC. Amino acids: CASSPPGLAGAYEQYF. The gene calls are TRBV18 and TRBJ2-7, with 11 bases identical to TRBD2. CDR3 length: 16 amino acids. J lost 2 bases, V lost 0 bases, and 3 bases had no gene match. The germline CDR1 and CDR2 sequences are KGHSH and LQKENI.